A single sample gave rise to the 20 T cell receptor beta chains below, sequenced in a study of blood T cell repertoires in COVID-19. Sequencing was performed with immunoSEQ multiplex PCR; in TCRdb, only in-frame clones are kept and a portion is missing. The data contain just over 300,000 clones, roughly 89% of them singletons. Sequenced: PBMCs or T cells enriched from blood (not recorded which). Receptors were obtained from a woman in her late teens or twenties with acute COVID-19.

The genes are TRBV4-2 and TRBJ2-7, with 13 bases identical to TRBD2. With V trimmed by 0 bases and J by 7 bases, 6 bases remained unmatched. Germline CDR1 is LGHNA and CDR2 is YNFKEQ. The CDR3 sequence is 16 residues long. The chain's CDR3 is CASSQDGLAGEGEQYF. For the CDR3, the DNA is TGTGCCAGCAGCCAAGATGGACTAGCGGGAGAAGGTGAGCAGTACTTC.

This clone was picked up a small number of times. The chain uses TRBV28 and TRBJ1-2; D might be TRBD1 (6 bases). This CDR3 has 14 residues. V lost 2 bases to trimming and J lost 7 bases, with 14 bases between them. CDR1 and CDR2 from the germline V gene are MDHEN and SYDVKM. CDR3 amino acids: CASSLGPARGGYTF. The CDR3 bases are TGTGCCAGCAGTTTAGGGCCAGCCAGGGGTGGCTACACCTTC.

The CDR3 reads CASTAQGDTEAFF. CDR3 coding DNA: TGTGCCAGCACAGCTCAGGGGGACACTGAAGCTTTCTTT. This chain links TRBV28 with TRBJ1-1, with 7 bases that match TRBD1. The germline V gene encodes CDR1 MDHEN and CDR2 SYDVKM. J was trimmed by 3 bases and V by 7 bases; bases with no gene match: 5. The CDR3 runs 13 residues.

The V and J genes are TRBV4-2 and TRBJ1-2; TRBD1 agrees at 8 bases. CDR1 and CDR2 from the germline V gene are LGHNA and YNFKEQ. The trim removed 4 bases at V and 5 bases at J, leaving 12 bases unmatched. The CDR3 length is 16 residues. Here the CDR3 DNA reads TGTGCCAGCAGCCCCTTCACCGGGACAGGTGGATATGGCTACACCTTC. Protein product: CASSPFTGTGGYGYTF.

The genes are TRBV18 and TRBJ2-3; 7 bases agree with TRBD1. Per germline, CDR1 KGHSH and CDR2 LQKENI. V dropped 0 bases and J dropped 0; count of bases not matched to a gene: 9. This CDR3 has 18 residues. In nucleotides, the CDR3 is TGTGCCAGCTCACCACCGTCGAAAGGGGGCTCTAGCACAGATACGCAGTATTTT. Translation gives CASSPPSKGGSSTDTQYF.

The rearrangement uses TRBV27 and TRBJ2-1; 14 nucleotides agree with TRBD2. The CDR3 runs to 17 residues. The V gene's germline CDR1 is MNHEY and CDR2 SMNVEV (reference sequence). The V segment lost 0 bases and the J segment 5 bases; nucleotides outside the gene matches: 3. The CDR3 protein is CASSLSGLAGAHNEQFF. In DNA form, the CDR3 reads TGTGCCAGCAGTTTATCGGGACTAGCGGGAGCCCACAATGAGCAGTTCTTC.

CDR3 region: CAWAVVRQGIRNQPQHF. The CDR3 nucleotides read TGTGCCTGGGCGGTAGTTCGACAGGGTATCCGCAATCAGCCCCAGCATTTT. This sequence joins TRBV30 and TRBJ1-5; 7 nucleotides align to TRBD1. Losses at the gene ends were 5 bases for V and 2 bases for J; bases not matched to a gene: 15. This CDR3 has 17 amino acids. Germline V gives CDR1 GTSNPN, CDR2 SVGIG (reference sequence).

The chain recombines TRBV7-9 with TRBJ2-3; 8 positions match TRBD2. In germline, CDR1 is SEHNR, CDR2 FQNEAQ (reference sequence). V shed 8 bases and J 5 bases; nucleotides not matched to a gene: 6. The CDR3 extends over 13 amino acids. CDR3 DNA sequence: TGTGCCAGCGCGGGGGGAGTTAAAGATACGCAGTATTTT. Translated: CASAGGVKDTQYF.

V usage is TRBV5-1 and J usage is TRBJ1-4; TRBD1 aligns across 7 bases. This CDR3 contains 14 residues. V dropped 2 bases and J dropped 8; count of bases not matched to a gene: 6. Germline V CDR1 and CDR2: SGHRS, YFSETQ. The CDR3 loop is CASSLQGIHEKLFF. The CDR3 DNA reads TGCGCCAGCAGCTTACAGGGGATTCACGAAAAACTGTTTTTT.

V gene TRBV5-1 combines with J gene TRBJ1-1, with D possibly being TRBD1 (5 bases). The CDR3 loop spans 14 amino acids. V shed 3 bases and J shed 0 bases, with 9 bases lying between them. CDR1 and CDR2 (germline): SGHRS, YFSETQ. CDR3 nucleotides: TGCGCCAGCAGCTGGGGGGGTCTGAACACTGAAGCTTTCTTT. This encodes CASSWGGLNTEAFF.

This clone was picked up a small number of times. V and J are TRBV28 and TRBJ2-7, with TRBD2 matching 13 bases. The CDR3 is made up of 15 amino acids. With V trimmed by 6 bases and J by 4 bases, 6 bases remained unmatched. CDR1 is MDHEN, CDR2 SYDVKM, per germline. The CDR3 sequence: CASSRLAGGFYEQYF. Here the CDR3 DNA reads TGTGCCAGCAGCCGACTAGCGGGAGGATTTTACGAGCAGTACTTC.

This clone was observed a single time. The V gene is TRBV3-1 (or the pseudogene TRBV3-2), the J gene TRBJ2-1; D might be TRBD2 (6 bases). V dropped 0 bases and J dropped 9 bases, with 21 bases sitting between them. This CDR3 is built from 17 residues. CDR1 and CDR2 (germline): LGHDT, YNNKEL (reference sequence). The CDR3 DNA reads as TGTGCCAGCAGCCAAGATTTTCTGCTAGCGCAGGCCGGTGAGCAGTTCTTC. Amino acid sequence: CASSQDFLLAQAGEQFF.

The chain recombines TRBV28 with TRBJ2-3; no definite D call. CDR3 length: 12 amino acids. Trimming stripped 2 bases from V and 4 bases from J, with 4 bases between. Per the germline V gene, CDR1 is MDHEN and CDR2 is SYDVKM. The CDR3 sequence is CASSLRPDTQYF. The CDR3 DNA sequence: TGTGCCAGCAGTTTACGTCCAGATACGCAGTATTTT.

The rearrangement links TRBV29-1 to TRBJ1-6, with 7 bases lining up with TRBD1. The CDR3 is made up of 13 amino acids. CDR1 is SQVTM, CDR2 ANQGSEA, per germline. The V and J ends lost 5 bases and 7 bases, in that order; junction bases with no gene match: 5. The CDR3, as DNA: TGCAGCGTTTCGGACAGGCCAAATTCACCCCTCCACTTT. Amino acids: CSVSDRPNSPLHF.

The chain links TRBV5-1 to TRBJ2-1; D call uncertain. V lost 1 base, J lost 6 bases, and 5 bases lay in between. The CDR3 loop spans 12 amino acids. The germline gives CDR1 SGHRS, CDR2 YFSETQ. The CDR3 DNA is TGCGCCAGCAGCTTGTTAATCAATGAGCAGTTCTTC. As protein: CASSLLINEQFF. Together with reference TRBV5-1 and TRBJ2-1, the CDR3 gives the full variable domain: KAGVTQTPRYLIKTRGQQVTLSCSPISGHRSVSWYQQTPGQGLQFLFEYFSETQRNKGNFPGRFSGRQFSNSRSEMNVSTLELGDSALYLCASSLLINEQFFGPGTRLTVL.

This clone turned up a few times. This chain joins TRBV27 and TRBJ2-5, with a tentative D call TRBD2 (6 bases). The CDR3 is made up of 15 amino acids. Germline lookup yields CDR1 MNHEY and CDR2 SMNVEV (reference sequence). V was shortened by 0 bases and J by 3 bases, with 11 bases between the two germline ends. CDR3 nucleotides: TGTGCCAGCAGTTTATCGAGTAGGGAGGAAGAGACCCAGTACTTC. Translation gives CASSLSSREEETQYF.

V usage is TRBV19 and J usage is TRBJ2-5, with D perhaps TRBD2 (6 bases). The CDR3 spans 13 residues. Germline assignment: CDR1 LNHDA and CDR2 SQIVND (reference sequence). Trimming left V 7 bases short and J 1 base short, with 10 bases between. The CDR3 region has the DNA TGTGCCAGTACTGGGGGGTCCCAAGAGACCCAGTACTTC. This sequence encodes CASTGGSQETQYF.

The rearrangement uses TRBV7-6 and TRBJ2-7; 10 bases agree with TRBD2. This CDR3 contains 15 residues. J lost 4 bases, V lost 5 bases, and 8 bases had no gene match. The germline V gene encodes CDR1 SGHVS and CDR2 FNYEAQ. This chain's CDR3 is CASSRSGRAIYEQYF. CDR3 in DNA: TGTGCCAGCAGCCGAAGCGGGAGGGCCATTTACGAGCAGTACTTC.

J is TRBJ1-2 and V is TRBV28; weak D call: TRBD1 (6 bases). Trimming took off 4 bases at V and 4 bases at J, with 13 bases between the two ends. The CDR3 has 14 amino acids. Germline lookup yields CDR1 MDHEN and CDR2 SYDVKM. CDR3 sequence: CASSSTGLVYGYTF. The CDR3 DNA reads TGTGCCAGCAGTTCTACAGGGCTGGTCTATGGCTACACCTTC.

The chain employs TRBV5-6 and TRBJ1-4; 8 bases are a match to TRBD1. The CDR3 consists of 15 residues. The V gene end was trimmed by 2 bases and the J gene end by 8 bases; junction bases not matched to a gene: 8. Germline CDR1 SGHDT, CDR2 YYEEEE. CDR3 loop: CASSLGQGRREKLFF. CDR3 sequence (DNA): TGTGCCAGCAGCTTAGGACAGGGCAGACGGGAAAAACTGTTTTTT.